These T cell receptor beta chains were read from a single sample in a study of beta chain features in type 1 diabetes. Some clones are missing from TCRdb's copy, which holds only in-frame ones; the method was immunoSEQ multiplex PCR. This table holds tens of thousands of clones, under 70% found once. Sequencing was carried out using stem cell memory CD4+ T cells from blood. Receptor source: a woman aged 40 to 50 with type 1 diabetes. CDR3s include the opening cysteine and the closing phenylalanine or tryptophan. The order of the fields is clone size, D gene, J gene, V gene, CDR3 protein, CDR3 DNA. A D gene is named only where the DNA matches it firmly. Size tells how often a clone was seen (once, few, many) or the class of an expanded clone, and some rows leave it out.

clone size: few
D gene: TRBD2
J gene: TRBJ2-1
V gene: TRBV11-3
CDR3 protein: CASSLSGGSRSYNEQFF
CDR3 DNA: TGTGCCAGCAGCTTATCGGGCGGGAGTCGCTCCTACAATGAGCAGTTCTTC

clone size: NA
D gene: NA
J gene: TRBJ2-2
V gene: TRBV2
CDR3 protein: CASSLGGANTGELFF
CDR3 DNA: TGTGCCAGCAGCCTAGGGGGAGCCAACACCGGGGAGCTGTTTTTT

clone size: NA
D gene: TRBD1
J gene: TRBJ1-5
V gene: TRBV7-9
CDR3 protein: CASTTSGTGSQPQHF
CDR3 DNA: TGTGCCAGCACCACCTCGGGGACAGGGAGTCAGCCCCAGCATTTT

clone size: NA
D gene: TRBD1
J gene: TRBJ1-2
V gene: TRBV27
CDR3 protein: CASRGQGRAVDGYTF
CDR3 DNA: TGTGCCAGCCGAGGACAGGGAAGAGCGGTGGATGGCTACACCTTC

clone size: NA
D gene: NA
J gene: TRBJ2-7
V gene: TRBV6-5
CDR3 protein: CASSYSSQGGIEQYF
CDR3 DNA: TGTGCCAGCAGTTACTCCTCGCAGGGGGGAATCGAGCAGTACTTC

clone size: NA
D gene: NA
J gene: TRBJ1-2
V gene: TRBV7-2
CDR3 protein: CASSPDNSYGYTF
CDR3 DNA: TGTGCCAGCAGCCCGGACAACTCTTATGGCTACACCTTC

clone size: NA
D gene: NA
J gene: TRBJ2-5
V gene: TRBV4-3
CDR3 protein: CASSQGSGQGGETQYF
CDR3 DNA: TGCGCCAGCAGCCAAGGGTCAGGACAGGGAGGGGAGACCCAGTACTTC

clone size: NA
D gene: NA
J gene: TRBJ1-2
V gene: TRBV4-2
CDR3 protein: CASSPGEGPSYTF
CDR3 DNA: TGTGCCAGCAGCCCCGGGGAGGGTCCGAGCTACACCTTC

clone size: NA
D gene: TRBD1
J gene: TRBJ2-2
V gene: TRBV6-5
CDR3 protein: CASLIRTGTIGELFF
CDR3 DNA: TGTGCCAGCCTTATTCGGACAGGGACCATCGGGGAGCTGTTTTTT

clone size: NA
D gene: NA
J gene: TRBJ1-5
V gene: TRBV7-6
CDR3 protein: CASSPTPWRNQPQHF
CDR3 DNA: TGTGCCAGCAGCCCGACACCCTGGCGAAATCAGCCCCAGCATTTT

clone size: few
D gene: TRBD1
J gene: TRBJ1-3
V gene: TRBV4-2
CDR3 protein: CASSQIDRALHAAIYF
CDR3 DNA: TGTGCCAGCAGCCAGATCGACAGGGCCCTCCACGCCGCCATATATTTT

clone size: NA
D gene: NA
J gene: TRBJ1-2
V gene: TRBV6-5
CDR3 protein: CASSYRNSIYGYTF
CDR3 DNA: TGTGCCAGCAGTTACCGTAACAGCATCTATGGCTACACCTTC

clone size: once
D gene: NA
J gene: TRBJ2-1
V gene: TRBV6-5
CDR3 protein: CASSSERGYNEQFF
CDR3 DNA: TGTGCCAGCAGTTCCGAGCGCGGCTACAATGAGCAGTTCTTC

clone size: NA
D gene: TRBD1
J gene: TRBJ1-1
V gene: TRBV6-4
CDR3 protein: CASSVTGGDTEAFF
CDR3 DNA: TGTGCCAGCAGTGTAACAGGGGGAGACACTGAAGCTTTCTTT

clone size: NA
D gene: NA
J gene: TRBJ1-2
V gene: TRBV6-6
CDR3 protein: CASSYGRGSYGYTF
CDR3 DNA: TGTGCCAGCAGTTACGGCAGGGGATCCTATGGCTACACCTTC

clone size: NA
D gene: NA
J gene: TRBJ2-1
V gene: TRBV7-2
CDR3 protein: CASSFVTASVNEQFF
CDR3 DNA: TGTGCCAGCAGCTTCGTCACCGCTAGCGTGAATGAGCAGTTCTTC

clone size: NA
D gene: TRBD1
J gene: TRBJ1-1
V gene: TRBV7-2
CDR3 protein: CASSVSGGTEAFF
CDR3 DNA: TGTGCCAGCAGCGTATCAGGGGGAACTGAAGCTTTCTTT